These 29 T cell receptor beta chains share one sample of origin, sequenced in a study of T cell changes during pregnancy in multiple sclerosis. TCRdb's table, derived via immunoSEQ multiplex PCR, lists solely in-frame clones and lacks some. The data hold some 70,000 clones, with around 85% observed a single time. The starting material was peripheral blood, obtained before pregnancy. The source of these receptors is a female donor with multiple sclerosis, enrolled in a pregnancy study.

The genes are TRBV10-2 and TRBJ2-4; D call uncertain. From germline, CDR1 is WSHSY and CDR2 SAAADI. This CDR3 region has 11 residues. Trimming stripped 3 bases from V and 11 bases from J, with 8 bases between. The CDR3 nucleotides are TGCGCCAGCAGTGACCAAGAGGTTCAGTACTTC. Protein product: CASSDQEVQYF.

This chain links TRBV10-1 with TRBJ2-2; a weak D match, TRBD2 (6 bases). The CDR3 is 15 residues long. The V and J ends lost 5 bases and 4 bases respectively, with 14 bases between them. Germline-derived CDR1 and CDR2 are WNHNN and SYGVQD (reference sequence). DNA of the CDR3: TGCGCCAGCAGTCTAGGAGGGACGGCCACCGGGGAGCTGTTTTTT. Translating it yields CASSLGGTATGELFF.

Many counts were recorded for this clone. This sequence joins TRBV27 and TRBJ1-1; the match to TRBD1 covers 8 bases. The length of the CDR3 is 13 residues. The V and J ends lost 2 bases and 11 bases, in that order; junction bases with no gene match: 7. CDR1 is MNHEY and CDR2 is SMNVEV in the germline V gene (reference sequence). CDR3 sequence: CASSLAGGPEAFF. CDR3 in DNA: TGTGCCAGCAGTTTAGCAGGGGGCCCCGAGGCTTTCTTT.

The V gene is TRBV6-1, the J gene TRBJ2-5; TRBD2 agrees at 7 bases. The V gene's germline CDR1 is MNHNS and CDR2 SASEGT. The CDR3 length is 15 residues. With V trimmed by 3 bases and J by 4 bases, 8 bases remained unmatched. The CDR3 DNA follows: TGTGCCAGCAGTGAGTCGGGAGGAAAGACAGAGACCCAGTACTTC. It translates to CASSESGGKTETQYF.

The CDR3 here is CASSLVALAAYNEQFF. For the CDR3, the DNA is TGTGCCAGCAGCTTGGTGGCACTAGCGGCCTACAATGAGCAGTTCTTC. The V call is TRBV5-6, the J call TRBJ2-1, with 8 positions matching TRBD2. V shed 0 bases and J 2 bases; nucleotides not matched to a gene: 4. CDR3 length: 16 residues. CDR1 is SGHDT, CDR2 YYEEEE, per germline.

The J gene is TRBJ2-5, the V gene TRBV30; TRBD2 matches at 8 bases. The length of the CDR3 is 13 residues. Trimming removed 2 bases from V and 5 bases from J; junction bases left unmatched: 4. Germline CDR1 and CDR2: GTSNPN and SVGIG (reference sequence). Here the CDR3 DNA reads TGTGCCTGGAGTACGGGGGGGTCGGAGACCCAGTACTTC. It yields the protein CAWSTGGSETQYF.

The chain joins TRBV7-9 to TRBJ2-1; a possible D gene is TRBD2 (6 bases). Germline-derived CDR1 and CDR2 are SEHNR and FQNEAQ (reference sequence). The CDR3 has 18 residues. Trimming shortened V by 2 bases and J by 6 bases, and 23 bases separated the two germline ends. The CDR3: CASSLIRLAYSSGNEQFF. The CDR3 nucleotides are TGTGCCAGCAGCTTAATCCGGCTAGCGTACAGCTCCGGCAATGAGCAGTTCTTC.

This chain links TRBV27 with TRBJ1-2; D perhaps matches TRBD1 (5 bases). Germline V lookup: CDR1 MNHEY, CDR2 SMNVEV (reference sequence). CDR3 length: 13 amino acids. The V end was cut by 6 bases, the J end by 1 base, with 9 bases between. CDR3 bases: TGTGCCAGCAGGTCTCAGGGTAACTATGGCTACACCTTC. It encodes CASRSQGNYGYTF.

Only one count was recorded for this clone. This chain uses TRBV5-5 with TRBJ1-1; TRBD1 aligns across 8 bases. Germline CDR1 is SGHKS and CDR2 is YYEKEE (reference sequence). The junction had 2 bases not matched to a gene; V was cut back by 5 bases and J by 5 bases. CDR3 length: 12 residues. CDR3 DNA sequence: TGTGCCAGCAGTACAGGGGGGACTGAAGCTTTCTTT. It is translated as CASSTGGTEAFF. Full variable domain (outside the CDR3, taken from reference TRBV5-5 and TRBJ1-1): DAGVTQSPTHLIKTRGQQVTLRCSPISGHKSVSWYQQVLGQGPQFIFQYYEKEERGRGNFPDRFSARQFPNYSSELNVNALLLGDSALYLCASSTGGTEAFFGQGTRLTVV.

J is TRBJ1-5 and V is TRBV6-1; unclear D gene. The CDR3 covers 14 residues. Germline CDR1 is MNHNS and CDR2 is SASEGT. The germline V and J ends were trimmed by 2 bases and 4 bases, with 9 bases remaining between them. This CDR3 is CASSEFSGNQPQHF. DNA of the CDR3: TGTGCCAGCAGTGAATTCAGCGGGAATCAGCCCCAGCATTTT.

This sequence joins TRBV2 and TRBJ2-5, with 11 bases matching TRBD2. V lost 6 bases to trimming and J lost 1 base; unmatched junction nucleotides: 4. The CDR3 contains 15 residues. Germline V gene lookup returns CDR1 SNHLY and CDR2 FYNNEI. In DNA form, the CDR3 reads TGTGCCAGCAGGCCTAGCGGGGGGTTCCAAGAGACCCAGTACTTC. This codes for CASRPSGGFQETQYF.

CDR3 sequence reads: CASSSNPPISGHTDTQYF. Written as DNA, the CDR3 is TGTGCCAGCTCATCTAATCCTCCTATTAGCGGGCACACAGATACGCAGTATTTT. V is TRBV18 and J is TRBJ2-3, with 7 bases matching TRBD2. From germline, CDR1 is KGHSH and CDR2 LQKENI. J lost 2 bases, V lost 5 bases, and 16 bases had no gene match. The CDR3 has 18 residues. Full variable domain (outside the CDR3, taken from reference TRBV18 and TRBJ2-3): NAGVMQNPRHLVRRRGQEARLRCSPMKGHSHVYWYRQLPEEGLKFMVYLQKENIIDESGMPKERFSAEFPKEGPSILRIQQVVRGDSAAYFCASSSNPPISGHTDTQYFGPGTRLTVL.

This chain connects TRBV19 to TRBJ2-7; 8 bases map to TRBD1. This CDR3 is 14 amino acids long. CDR1 is LNHDA, CDR2 SQIVND, per germline (reference sequence). After removal of 5 bases from V and 2 bases from J, the junction contained 5 bases not matched to a gene. Here the CDR3 DNA reads TGTGCCAGTAGTCCAGGGGGCGGCCCCTACGAGCAGTACTTC. This gives the protein CASSPGGGPYEQYF.

The chain is built from TRBV2 and TRBJ2-3; 9 nucleotides align to TRBD1. CDR1 SNHLY and CDR2 FYNNEI come from the germline V gene. Trimming removed 2 bases from V and 4 bases from J; junction bases left unmatched: 7. The CDR3 spans 16 residues. The DNA of the CDR3 is TGTGCCAGCAGTGAACTGACAGGGGGTGGTCCAGATACGCAGTATTTT. This sequence encodes CASSELTGGGPDTQYF.

The chain employs TRBV12-5 and TRBJ1-6; D uncertain. Germline V CDR1 and CDR2: LGHNT, FRNRAP. The CDR3 is made up of 15 amino acids. V lost 0 bases, J lost 7 bases, and 10 bases lay in between. The CDR3 coding sequence is TGTGCTAGTGGTTTGGTACTAGGACCAAATTCACCCCTCCACTTT. The encoded protein is CASGLVLGPNSPLHF. Combining the CDR3 with reference TRBV12-5 and TRBJ1-6 gives the whole variable domain DARVTQTPRHKVTEMGQEVTMRCQPILGHNTVFWYRQTMMQGLELLAYFRNRAPLDDSGMPKDRFSAEMPDATLATLKIQPSEPRDSAVYFCASGLVLGPNSPLHFGNGTRLTVT.

The gene calls are TRBV11-2 and TRBJ1-1, with D uncertain. From germline, CDR1 is SGHAT and CDR2 FQNNGV. The CDR3 has 13 amino acids. The V end lost 2 bases, the J end lost 3 bases, and 7 bases lay between the germline ends. The CDR3 loop is CASSLTIDTEAFF. CDR3 DNA: TGTGCCAGCAGCTTAACCATAGACACTGAAGCTTTCTTT.

CDR3 coding DNA: TGTGCCAGCAGCGCGACAGGGGTAGAGGCCTACAATGAGCAGTTCTTC. It encodes CASSATGVEAYNEQFF. This chain links TRBV9 with TRBJ2-1; TRBD1 agrees at 8 bases. The CDR3 runs 16 residues. V lost 3 bases, J lost 2 bases, and 7 bases stayed unmatched. Germline loops: CDR1 SGDLS, CDR2 YYNGEE.

For the CDR3, the DNA is TGTGCCAGCAGTTACTCGGGCAGGGGGACCTACGAGCAGTACTTC. Its translation is CASSYSGRGTYEQYF. V gene TRBV6-5 combines with J gene TRBJ2-7; TRBD1 aligns across 7 bases. The CDR3 contains 15 residues. With V trimmed by 0 bases and J by 2 bases, 4 bases remained unmatched. From germline, CDR1 is MNHEY and CDR2 SVGAGI.

This chain uses TRBV9 with TRBJ1-2; 9 bases align to TRBD1. This CDR3 region has 18 residues. Germline CDR1 SGDLS, CDR2 YYNGEE. V lost 0 bases and J lost 6; bases outside the gene matches: 15. In DNA, the CDR3 is TGTGCCAGCAGCGTAGCAAGGGACAGGGAAATCGATCTCGATGGCTACACCTTC. It is translated as CASSVARDREIDLDGYTF.

This chain links TRBV30 with TRBJ1-2; D ambiguous. Germline V lookup: CDR1 GTSNPN, CDR2 SVGIG (reference sequence). The CDR3 has 13 amino acids. Trimming removed 0 bases from V and 5 bases from J, with 10 bases in between. This CDR3 is CAWSVNSWYGYTF. The CDR3 DNA reads TGTGCCTGGAGTGTGAACAGTTGGTATGGCTACACCTTC.

This chain connects TRBV19 to TRBJ1-5; D possibly corresponds to TRBD1 (6 bases). Trimming took 0 bases from V and 9 from J, leaving 15 bases between them. The CDR3 is made up of 15 amino acids. CDR1 and CDR2 (germline): LNHDA, SQIVND (reference sequence). The CDR3 DNA reads as TGTGCCAGTAGTATAGAGGGGGCCCATATTAGGCCCCAGCATTTT. Its translation is CASSIEGAHIRPQHF. The full variable domain, in which reference TRBV19 and TRBJ1-5 provide the parts outside the CDR3, is DGGITQSPKYLFRKEGQNVTLSCEQNLNHDAMYWYRQDPGQGLRLIYYSQIVNDFQKGDIAEGYSVSREKKESFPLTVTSAQKNPTAFYLCASSIEGAHIRPQHFGDGTRLSIL.

The chain is built from TRBV5-1 and TRBJ1-4, with 11 nucleotides matching TRBD1. Trimming took 6 bases from V and 10 from J; bases not matched to a gene: 8. The CDR3 is 14 residues long. Germline V gene data show CDR1 as SGHRS and CDR2 as YFSETQ. The CDR3 region is CASKNGTGGAKLFF. CDR3 coding DNA: TGCGCCAGCAAAAACGGGACAGGGGGAGCAAAACTGTTTTTT.

DNA for the CDR3: TGTGCCAGCAGCACAGGGGGGGGGCCTTACAATGAGCAGTTCTTC. Encoded protein: CASSTGGGPYNEQFF. The chain couples TRBV7-9 to TRBJ2-1, with D perhaps TRBD1 (8 bases). Per germline, CDR1 SEHNR and CDR2 FQNEAQ (reference sequence). Trimming removed 5 bases from V and 4 bases from J, with 15 bases in between. This CDR3 is 15 amino acids long. The full variable domain, rest sourced from reference TRBV7-9 and TRBJ2-1, is DTGVSQNPRHKITKRGQNVTFRCDPISEHNRLYWYRQTLGQGPEFLTYFQNEAQLEKSRLLSDRFSAERPKGSFSTLEIQRTEQGDSAMYLCASSTGGGPYNEQFFGPGTRLTVL.

The gene calls are TRBV5-6 and TRBJ2-1; TRBD1 matches 9 bases. V was pared by 4 bases and J by 3 bases, with 8 bases of the junction left unmatched. The CDR3 has 16 amino acids. The germline V gene encodes CDR1 SGHDT and CDR2 YYEEEE. Here the CDR3 DNA reads TGTGCCAGCAGCATACGCCGGGACAGGGACTACAATGAGCAGTTCTTC. Translating it yields CASSIRRDRDYNEQFF.

The genes are TRBV7-2 and TRBJ1-1; the D gene is possibly TRBD1 (6 bases). Germline V gene lookup returns CDR1 SGHTA and CDR2 FQGNSA. The V gene lost 4 bases and the J gene lost 10 bases, with 19 bases spanning the gap. This CDR3 region has 14 residues. CDR3 sequence: CASSSQPQGHGAFF. DNA of the CDR3: TGTGCCAGCAGCTCCCAACCGCAGGGACATGGAGCTTTCTTT.

V is TRBV7-9 and J is TRBJ2-2, with 9 bases matching TRBD1. The CDR3 totals 15 residues. V gave up 3 bases and J gave up 5 bases; unmatched junction bases: 4. The germline V gene has CDR1 SEHNR and CDR2 FQNEAQ (reference sequence). The CDR3 nucleotides are TGTGCCAGCAGCTTCTGGGACAGGGTGACCGGGGAGCTGTTTTTT. Amino acid sequence: CASSFWDRVTGELFF.

The genes are TRBV14 and TRBJ1-3, with D possibly TRBD1 on 6 matching bases. V was shortened by 5 bases and J by 2 bases, with 10 bases between the two germline ends. The CDR3 consists of 14 residues. CDR1 is SGHDN, CDR2 FVKESK, per germline. CDR3 loop: CASSFQGPGNTIYF. The CDR3 DNA sequence: TGTGCCAGCAGCTTCCAGGGGCCTGGAAACACCATATATTTT.

This sequence joins TRBV18 and TRBJ1-1; 9 bases are shared with TRBD1. J lost 0 bases, V lost 0 bases, and 11 bases had no gene match. Germline V gives CDR1 KGHSH, CDR2 LQKENI. CDR3 size: 19 residues. This CDR3 reads CASSPPGQGLRPMNTEAFF. DNA for the CDR3: TGTGCCAGCTCACCACCGGGACAGGGTTTGCGGCCGATGAACACTGAAGCTTTCTTT.

The chain combines TRBV4-1 with TRBJ2-7, with D possibly matching TRBD1 (6 bases). The CDR3 is 16 amino acids. V was cut by 0 bases and J by 0 bases, with 12 bases left in between. Germline V gives CDR1 MGHRA, CDR2 YSYEKL. The CDR3 spells CASSQDLGASSYEQYF. CDR3 sequence (DNA): TGCGCCAGCAGCCAAGATTTGGGGGCAAGCTCCTACGAGCAGTACTTC.